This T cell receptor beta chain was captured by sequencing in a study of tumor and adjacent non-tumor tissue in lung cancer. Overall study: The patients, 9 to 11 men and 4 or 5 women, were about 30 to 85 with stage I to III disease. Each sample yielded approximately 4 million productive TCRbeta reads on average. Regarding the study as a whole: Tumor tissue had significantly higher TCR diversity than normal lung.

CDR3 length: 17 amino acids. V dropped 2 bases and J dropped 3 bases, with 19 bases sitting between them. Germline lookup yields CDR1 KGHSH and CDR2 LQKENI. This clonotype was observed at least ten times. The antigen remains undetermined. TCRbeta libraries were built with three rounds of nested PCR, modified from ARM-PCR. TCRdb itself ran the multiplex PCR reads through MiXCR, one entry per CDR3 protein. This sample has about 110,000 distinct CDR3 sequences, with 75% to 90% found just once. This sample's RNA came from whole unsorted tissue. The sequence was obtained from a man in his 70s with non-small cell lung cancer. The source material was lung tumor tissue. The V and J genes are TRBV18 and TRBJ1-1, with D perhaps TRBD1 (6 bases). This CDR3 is CASSPRMTGGVYTEAFF. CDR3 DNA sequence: TGTGCCAGCTCACCAAGGATGACAGGTGGGGTTTACACTGAAGCTTTCTTT. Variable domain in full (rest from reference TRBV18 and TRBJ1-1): NAGVMQNPRHLVRRRGQEARLRCSPMKGHSHVYWYRQLPEEGLKFMVYLQKENIIDESGMPKERFSAEFPKEGPSILRIQQVVRGDSAAYFCASSPRMTGGVYTEAFFGQGTRLTVV.